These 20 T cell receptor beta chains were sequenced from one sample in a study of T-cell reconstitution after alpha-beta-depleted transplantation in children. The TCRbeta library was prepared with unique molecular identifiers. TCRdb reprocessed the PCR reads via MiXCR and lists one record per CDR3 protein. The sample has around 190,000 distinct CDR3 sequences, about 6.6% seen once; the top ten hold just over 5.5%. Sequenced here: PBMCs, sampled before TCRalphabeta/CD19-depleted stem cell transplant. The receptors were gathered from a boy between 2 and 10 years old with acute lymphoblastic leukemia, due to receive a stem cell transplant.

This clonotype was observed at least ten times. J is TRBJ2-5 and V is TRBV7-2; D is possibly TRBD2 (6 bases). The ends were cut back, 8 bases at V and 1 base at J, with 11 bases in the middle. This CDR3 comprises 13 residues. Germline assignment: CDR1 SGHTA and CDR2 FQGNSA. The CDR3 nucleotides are TGTGCCAGCGGAGGGCTAGCCCAAGAGACCCAGTACTTC. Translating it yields CASGGLAQETQYF.

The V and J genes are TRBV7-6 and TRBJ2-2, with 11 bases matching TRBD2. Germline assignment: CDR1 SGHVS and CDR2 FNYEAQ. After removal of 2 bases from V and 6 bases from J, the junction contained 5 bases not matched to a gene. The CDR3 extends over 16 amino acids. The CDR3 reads CASSLLSGGAPGELFF. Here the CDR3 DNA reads TGTGCCAGCAGCTTACTTAGCGGGGGGGCCCCCGGGGAGCTGTTTTTT.

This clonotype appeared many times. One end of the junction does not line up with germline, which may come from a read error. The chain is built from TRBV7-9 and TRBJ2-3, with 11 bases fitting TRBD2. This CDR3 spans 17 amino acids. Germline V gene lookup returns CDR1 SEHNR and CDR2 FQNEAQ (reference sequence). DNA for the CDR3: TGTGCCAGCAGCATAGCACGACTAGCGGGGAGCACAGATACGCAGTATTTT. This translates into CASSIARLAGSTDTQYF.

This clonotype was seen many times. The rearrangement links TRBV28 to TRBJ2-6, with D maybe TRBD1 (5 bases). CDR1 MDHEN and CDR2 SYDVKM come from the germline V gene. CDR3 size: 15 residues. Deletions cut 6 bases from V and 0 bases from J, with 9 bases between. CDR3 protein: CASSRTHSGANVLTF. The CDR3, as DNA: TGTGCCAGCAGCAGGACACACTCTGGGGCCAACGTCCTGACTTTC.

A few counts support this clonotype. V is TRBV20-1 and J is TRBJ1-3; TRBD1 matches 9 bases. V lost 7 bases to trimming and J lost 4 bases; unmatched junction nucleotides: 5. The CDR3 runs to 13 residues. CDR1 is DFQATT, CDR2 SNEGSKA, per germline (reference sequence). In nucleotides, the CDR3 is TGCAGTGTTCCGGACAGGGGCGGAAACACCATATATTTT. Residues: CSVPDRGGNTIYF.

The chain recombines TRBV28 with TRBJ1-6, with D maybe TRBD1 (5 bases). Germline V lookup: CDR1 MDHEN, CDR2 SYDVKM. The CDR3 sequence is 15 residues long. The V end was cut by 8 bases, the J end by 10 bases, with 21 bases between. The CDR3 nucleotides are TGTGCCAGCCGGCGGGGGATTGTCACAAAGTCACCCCTCCACTTT. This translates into CASRRGIVTKSPLHF.

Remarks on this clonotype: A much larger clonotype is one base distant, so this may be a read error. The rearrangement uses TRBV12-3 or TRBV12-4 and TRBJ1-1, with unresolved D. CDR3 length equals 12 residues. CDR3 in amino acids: CDSSFQVTEAFF. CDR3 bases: TGTGACAGCAGTTTTCAAGTAACTGAAGCTTTCTTT.

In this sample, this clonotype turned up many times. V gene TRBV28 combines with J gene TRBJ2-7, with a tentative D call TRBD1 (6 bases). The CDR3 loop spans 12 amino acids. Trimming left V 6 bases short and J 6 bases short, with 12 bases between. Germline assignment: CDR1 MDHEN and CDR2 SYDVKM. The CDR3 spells CASSLTGLEQYF. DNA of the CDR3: TGTGCCAGCAGCCTAACAGGGCTCGAGCAGTACTTC.

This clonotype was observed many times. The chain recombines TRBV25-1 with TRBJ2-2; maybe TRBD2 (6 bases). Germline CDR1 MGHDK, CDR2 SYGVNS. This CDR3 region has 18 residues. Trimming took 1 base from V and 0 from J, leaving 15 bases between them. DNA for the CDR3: TGTGCCAGCAGTGAATCCGTCGGACTACGACCGAACACCGGGGAGCTGTTTTTT. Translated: CASSESVGLRPNTGELFF.

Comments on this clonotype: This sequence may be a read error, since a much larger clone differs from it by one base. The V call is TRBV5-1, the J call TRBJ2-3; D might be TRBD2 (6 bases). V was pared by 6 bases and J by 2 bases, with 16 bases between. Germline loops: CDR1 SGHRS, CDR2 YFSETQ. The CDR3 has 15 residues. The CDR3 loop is CASTVSLATTDTQYF. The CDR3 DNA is TGCGCCAGCACCGTCTCACTAGCTACCACAGATACGCAGTATTTT.

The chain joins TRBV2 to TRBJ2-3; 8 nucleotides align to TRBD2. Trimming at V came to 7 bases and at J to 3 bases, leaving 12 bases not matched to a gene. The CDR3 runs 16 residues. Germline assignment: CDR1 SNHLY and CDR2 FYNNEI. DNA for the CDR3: TGTGCCAGCACCAGGACTAGCACGGTATCAACAGATACGCAGTATTTT. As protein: CASTRTSTVSTDTQYF.

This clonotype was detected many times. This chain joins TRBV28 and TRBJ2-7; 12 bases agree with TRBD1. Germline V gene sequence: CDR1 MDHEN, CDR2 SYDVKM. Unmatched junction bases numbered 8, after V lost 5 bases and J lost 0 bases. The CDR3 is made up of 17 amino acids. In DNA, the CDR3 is TGTGCCAGCAGTCCTCCGGGACAGGGGGCTATCTCCTACGAGCAGTACTTC. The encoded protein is CASSPPGQGAISYEQYF.

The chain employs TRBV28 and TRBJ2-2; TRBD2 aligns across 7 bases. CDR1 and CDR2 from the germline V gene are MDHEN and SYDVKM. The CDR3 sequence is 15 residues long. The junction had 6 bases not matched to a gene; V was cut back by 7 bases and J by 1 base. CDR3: CASILAGENTGELFF. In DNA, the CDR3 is TGTGCCAGCATCCTTGCGGGAGAGAACACCGGGGAGCTGTTTTTT.

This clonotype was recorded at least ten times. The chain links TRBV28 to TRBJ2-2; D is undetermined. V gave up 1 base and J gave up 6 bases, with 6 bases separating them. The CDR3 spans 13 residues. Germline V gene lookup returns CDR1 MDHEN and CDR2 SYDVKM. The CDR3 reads CASSLLGSGELFF. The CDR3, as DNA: TGTGCCAGCAGTTTATTAGGGTCCGGGGAGCTGTTTTTT. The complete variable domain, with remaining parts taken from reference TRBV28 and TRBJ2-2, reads DVKVTQSSRYLVKRTGEKVFLECVQDMDHENMFWYRQDPGLGLRLIYFSYDVKMKEKGDIPEGYSVSREKKERFSLILESASTNQTSMYLCASSLLGSGELFFGEGSRLTVL.

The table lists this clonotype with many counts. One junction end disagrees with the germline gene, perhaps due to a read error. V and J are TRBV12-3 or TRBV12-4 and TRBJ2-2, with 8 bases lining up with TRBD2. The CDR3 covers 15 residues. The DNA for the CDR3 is TGTGCCAGCAGTCTAGCGGGCTTTGGCACCGGGGAGCTGTTTTTT. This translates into CASSLAGFGTGELFF.

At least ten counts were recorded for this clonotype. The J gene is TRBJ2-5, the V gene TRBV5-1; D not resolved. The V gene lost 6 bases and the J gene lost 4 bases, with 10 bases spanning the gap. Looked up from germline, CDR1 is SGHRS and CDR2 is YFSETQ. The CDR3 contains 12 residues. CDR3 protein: CASTGSSETQYF. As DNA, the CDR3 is TGCGCCAGCACTGGTAGCTCAGAGACCCAGTACTTC.

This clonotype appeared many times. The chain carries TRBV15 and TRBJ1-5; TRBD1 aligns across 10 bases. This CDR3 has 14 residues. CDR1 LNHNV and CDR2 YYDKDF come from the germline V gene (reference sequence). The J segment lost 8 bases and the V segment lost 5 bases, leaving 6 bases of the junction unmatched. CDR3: CATSRRQGAEPQHF. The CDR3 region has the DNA TGTGCCACCAGCCGAAGACAGGGGGCAGAGCCCCAGCATTTT.

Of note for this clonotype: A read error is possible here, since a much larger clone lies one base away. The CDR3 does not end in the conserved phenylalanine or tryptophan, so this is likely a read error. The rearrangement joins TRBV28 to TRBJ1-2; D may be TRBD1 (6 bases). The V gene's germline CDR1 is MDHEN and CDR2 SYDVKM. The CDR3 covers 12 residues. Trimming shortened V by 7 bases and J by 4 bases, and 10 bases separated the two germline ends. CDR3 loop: CASTDRLYGYTV. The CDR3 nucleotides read TGTGCCAGCACGGACAGACTCTATGGCTACACCGTC.

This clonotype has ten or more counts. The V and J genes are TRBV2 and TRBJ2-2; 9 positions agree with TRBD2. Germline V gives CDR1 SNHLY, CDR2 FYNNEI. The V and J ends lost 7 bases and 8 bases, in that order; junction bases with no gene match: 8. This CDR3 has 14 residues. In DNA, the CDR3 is TGTGCCAGCATAAGACCGGGACTAGCTGGGGAGCTGTTTTTT. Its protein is CASIRPGLAGELFF.

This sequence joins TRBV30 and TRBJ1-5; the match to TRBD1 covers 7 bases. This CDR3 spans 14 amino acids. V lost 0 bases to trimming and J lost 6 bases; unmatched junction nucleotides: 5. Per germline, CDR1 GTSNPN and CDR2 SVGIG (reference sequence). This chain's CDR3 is CAWSVRRGLQPQHF. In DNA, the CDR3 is TGTGCCTGGAGTGTACGGAGGGGGCTTCAGCCCCAGCATTTT.